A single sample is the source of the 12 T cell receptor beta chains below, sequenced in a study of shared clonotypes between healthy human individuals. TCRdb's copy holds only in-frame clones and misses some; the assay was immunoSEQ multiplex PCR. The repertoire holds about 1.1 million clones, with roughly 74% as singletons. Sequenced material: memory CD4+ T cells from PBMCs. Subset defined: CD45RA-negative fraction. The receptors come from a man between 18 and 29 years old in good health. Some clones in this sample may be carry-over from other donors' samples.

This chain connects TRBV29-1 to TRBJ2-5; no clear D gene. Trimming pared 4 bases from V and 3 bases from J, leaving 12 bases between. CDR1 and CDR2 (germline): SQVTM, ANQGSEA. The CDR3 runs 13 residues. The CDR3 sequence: CSVVGSLKETQYF. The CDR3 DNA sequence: TGCAGCGTTGTCGGGTCCTTAAAAGAGACCCAGTACTTC.

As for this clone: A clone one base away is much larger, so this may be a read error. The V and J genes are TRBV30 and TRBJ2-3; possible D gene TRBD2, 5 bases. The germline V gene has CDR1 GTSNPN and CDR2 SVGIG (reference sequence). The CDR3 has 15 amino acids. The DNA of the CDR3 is TGTGCCTGGAGTGGGGAGCTAGAACGCACAGATACGCAGTGTTTT. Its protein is CAWSGELERTDTQCF.

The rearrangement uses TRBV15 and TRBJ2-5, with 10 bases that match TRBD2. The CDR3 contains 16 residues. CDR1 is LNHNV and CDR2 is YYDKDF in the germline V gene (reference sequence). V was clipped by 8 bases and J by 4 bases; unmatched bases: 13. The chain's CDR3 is CATCQPGLATPETQYF. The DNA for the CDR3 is TGTGCCACCTGCCAGCCGGGACTAGCGACCCCAGAGACCCAGTACTTC.

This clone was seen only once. The CDR3 reads CASSGFGRQINYGYTF. In DNA form, the CDR3 reads TGTGCCAGCAGTGGCTTCGGTCGACAGATTAACTATGGCTACACCTTC. The chain is built from TRBV2 and TRBJ1-2; maybe TRBD1 (5 bases). This CDR3 is 16 amino acids long. CDR1 is SNHLY, CDR2 FYNNEI, per germline. Trimming left V 4 bases short and J 1 base short, with 16 bases between.

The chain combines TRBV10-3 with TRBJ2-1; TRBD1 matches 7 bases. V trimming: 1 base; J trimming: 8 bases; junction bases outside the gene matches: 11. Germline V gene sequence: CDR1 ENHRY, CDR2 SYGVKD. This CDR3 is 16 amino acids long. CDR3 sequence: CAISEFDRVDDDEQFF. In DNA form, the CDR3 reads TGTGCCATCAGTGAGTTCGACAGGGTGGATGACGATGAGCAGTTCTTC.

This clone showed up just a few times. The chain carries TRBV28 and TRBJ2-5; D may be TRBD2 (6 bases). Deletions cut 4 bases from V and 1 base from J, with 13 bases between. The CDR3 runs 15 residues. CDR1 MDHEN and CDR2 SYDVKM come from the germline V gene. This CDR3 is CASSSLRDRQETQYF. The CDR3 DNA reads TGTGCCAGCAGTTCCTTGCGGGACCGCCAAGAGACCCAGTACTTC.

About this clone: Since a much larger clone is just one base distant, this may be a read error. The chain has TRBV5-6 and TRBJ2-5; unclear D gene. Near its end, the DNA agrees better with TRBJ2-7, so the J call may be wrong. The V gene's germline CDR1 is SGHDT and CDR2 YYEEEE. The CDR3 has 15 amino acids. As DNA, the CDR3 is TGTGCCAGCAGCTTGCACCTAACACCCACCAACGAGCAGTACTTC. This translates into CASSLHLTPTNEQYF.

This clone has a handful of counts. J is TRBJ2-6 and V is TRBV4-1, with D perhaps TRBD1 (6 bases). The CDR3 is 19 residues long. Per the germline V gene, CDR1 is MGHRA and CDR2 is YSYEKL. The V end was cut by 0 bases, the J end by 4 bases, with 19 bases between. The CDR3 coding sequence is TGCGCCAGCAGCCAAGATAAGGGGGACGGTTCTCTGGGGGCCAACGTCCTGACTTTC. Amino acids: CASSQDKGDGSLGANVLTF.

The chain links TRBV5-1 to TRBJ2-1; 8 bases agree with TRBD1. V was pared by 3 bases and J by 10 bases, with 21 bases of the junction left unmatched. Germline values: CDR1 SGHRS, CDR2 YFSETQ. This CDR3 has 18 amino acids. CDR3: CASSSGIRTGSYFLEQFF. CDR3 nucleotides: TGCGCCAGCAGCTCGGGGATACGGACAGGGTCGTATTTTTTGGAGCAGTTCTTC.

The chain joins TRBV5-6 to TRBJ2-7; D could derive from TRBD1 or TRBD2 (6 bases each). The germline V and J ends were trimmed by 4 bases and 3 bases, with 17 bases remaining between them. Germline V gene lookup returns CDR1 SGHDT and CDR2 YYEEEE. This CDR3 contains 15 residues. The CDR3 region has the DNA TGTGCCAGCAGCATTGGGGGGACAAGTTACTACGAGCAGTACTTC. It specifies CASSIGGTSYYEQYF.

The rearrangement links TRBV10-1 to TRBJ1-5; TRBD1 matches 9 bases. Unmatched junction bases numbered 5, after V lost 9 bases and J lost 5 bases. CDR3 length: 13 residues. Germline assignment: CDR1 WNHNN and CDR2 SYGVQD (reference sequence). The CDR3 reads CARHRGRDQPQHF. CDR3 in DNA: TGCGCCAGGCACAGGGGGCGAGATCAGCCCCAGCATTTT.

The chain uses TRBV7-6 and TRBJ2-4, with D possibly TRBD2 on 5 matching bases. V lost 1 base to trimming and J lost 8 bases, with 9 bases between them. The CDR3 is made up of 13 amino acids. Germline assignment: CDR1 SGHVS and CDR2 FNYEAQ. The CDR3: CASSLEPGDIQYF. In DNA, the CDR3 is TGTGCCAGCAGCTTAGAACCCGGGGACATTCAGTACTTC.